The next 29 T cell receptor beta chains were all read from a single sample in a study of shared clonotypes between healthy human individuals. Assay: immunoSEQ multiplex PCR; the TCRdb copy retains only in-frame clones and omits some. The sample consists of 2,500,000 or so clones, about 90% of them appearing once. Sequencing was carried out using naive CD4+ T cells from PBMCs. Sample subset: CD45RA+ positively selected. These receptors were obtained from a man younger than 35 in good health. Some clones in this sample may be carry-over from other donors' samples.

This chain joins TRBV5-6 and TRBJ1-5; D not resolved. Germline V lookup: CDR1 SGHDT, CDR2 YYEEEE. The CDR3 has 14 amino acids. V was trimmed by 2 bases and J by 0 bases, leaving 6 bases between them. CDR3 DNA sequence: TGTGCCAGCAGCTTACACGTTAGCAATCAGCCCCAGCATTTT. Translating it yields CASSLHVSNQPQHF. The whole variable domain, remainder taken from reference TRBV5-6 and TRBJ1-5, is DAGVTQSPTHLIKTRGQQVTLRCSPKSGHDTVSWYQQALGQGPQFIFQYYEEEERQRGNFPDRFSGHQFPNYSSELNVNALLLGDSALYLCASSLHVSNQPQHFGDGTRLSIL.

The genes are TRBV5-1 and TRBJ2-1; TRBD2 agrees at 12 bases. From germline, CDR1 is SGHRS and CDR2 YFSETQ. The V and J ends lost 6 bases and 9 bases, in that order; junction bases with no gene match: 10. This CDR3 contains 15 residues. CDR3 coding DNA: TGCGCCAGCACCGGACTAGCGGGATCTATGGGTGAGCAGTTCTTC. This translates into CASTGLAGSMGEQFF.

CDR3 region: CATSRDLMVAGAPGYF. The CDR3 nucleotides are TGTGCCACCAGCAGAGATTTGATGGTCGCGGGGGCGCCGGGGTATTTT. This chain connects TRBV15 to TRBJ2-3, with D possibly matching TRBD2 (7 bases). The CDR3 runs 16 residues. The germline V gene encodes CDR1 LNHNV and CDR2 YYDKDF (reference sequence). V was trimmed by 0 bases and J by 14 bases, leaving 24 bases between them.

The chain has TRBV7-3 and TRBJ2-5, with 8 nucleotides matching TRBD2. V lost 5 bases and J lost 4; bases outside the gene matches: 6. CDR1 is SGHTA and CDR2 is FQGTGA in the germline V gene. The CDR3 has 14 residues. This chain's CDR3 is CASSPSGSLETQYF. CDR3 coding DNA: TGTGCCAGCAGCCCAAGCGGGAGTTTAGAGACCCAGTACTTC.

About this clone: Other DNA variants within this sample encode the same CDR3. The chain uses TRBV28 and TRBJ2-2, with D maybe TRBD2 (6 bases). The CDR3 has 14 residues. V lost 2 bases, J lost 4 bases, and 8 bases lay in between. Germline CDR1 reads MDHEN; CDR2 reads SYDVKM. In DNA, the CDR3 is TGTGCCAGCAGTTTAGGGGGGACCACCGGGGAGCTGTTTTTT. This encodes CASSLGGTTGELFF. Combining the CDR3 with reference TRBV28 and TRBJ2-2 gives the whole variable domain DVKVTQSSRYLVKRTGEKVFLECVQDMDHENMFWYRQDPGLGLRLIYFSYDVKMKEKGDIPEGYSVSREKKERFSLILESASTNQTSMYLCASSLGGTTGELFFGEGSRLTVL.

The chain is built from TRBV10-3 and TRBJ2-4, with D uncertain. Germline values: CDR1 ENHRY, CDR2 SYGVKD. The CDR3 has 16 amino acids. V lost 0 bases and J 0 bases, leaving 9 bases between the germline ends. CDR3 protein: CAISESNTLAKNIQYF. For the CDR3, the DNA is TGTGCCATCAGTGAGTCTAACACACTAGCCAAAAACATTCAGTACTTC.

CDR3 in amino acids: CASSFWTGGVNEQFF. The CDR3 DNA sequence: TGTGCCAGCAGCTTTTGGACAGGGGGTGTAAATGAGCAGTTCTTC. This chain uses TRBV7-2 with TRBJ2-1; 10 nucleotides line up with TRBD1. This CDR3 is 15 amino acids long. Germline values: CDR1 SGHTA, CDR2 FQGNSA. J was trimmed by 7 bases and V by 3 bases; bases with no gene match: 6.

The rearrangement uses TRBV7-2 and TRBJ2-5; 9 bases align to TRBD1. The CDR3 consists of 16 residues. V trimming: 2 bases; J trimming: 5 bases; junction bases outside the gene matches: 9. Germline CDR1 reads SGHTA; CDR2 reads FQGNSA. Written as DNA, the CDR3 is TGTGCCAGCAGCTTAATCCGGGACAGGGATTTGGAGACCCAGTACTTC. It codes for CASSLIRDRDLETQYF.

The V call is TRBV19, the J call TRBJ1-5, with D possibly being TRBD1 (6 bases). The CDR3 spans 15 residues. CDR1 and CDR2 from the germline V gene are LNHDA and SQIVND (reference sequence). Trimming took off 7 bases at V and 1 base at J, with 14 bases between the two ends. CDR3 nucleotide sequence: TGTGCCAGTAAAACAGGGCCCAGCAGCAATCAGCCCCAGCATTTT. Translated, it gives CASKTGPSSNQPQHF.

CDR3 amino acids: CAIQGSRNEQYF. As DNA, the CDR3 is TGTGCCATCCAGGGTTCTCGTAACGAGCAGTACTTC. The chain is built from TRBV28 and TRBJ2-7, with TRBD1 as a possible D gene (5 bases). The CDR3 is 12 residues long. Trimming left V 10 bases short and J 5 bases short, with 15 bases between. Germline CDR1 MDHEN, CDR2 SYDVKM.

Comment on this clone: This sample also contains other DNA sequences that code for the same CDR3. The chain combines TRBV9 with TRBJ2-2; 9 positions match TRBD1. The CDR3 length is 16 residues. In germline, CDR1 is SGDLS, CDR2 YYNGEE. Trimming took 1 base from V and 2 from J; bases not matched to a gene: 3. CDR3 bases: TGTGCCAGCAGCGTAACGGGACAGGGTAACACCGGGGAGCTGTTTTTT. This encodes CASSVTGQGNTGELFF.

The V gene is TRBV29-1, the J gene TRBJ2-3; 14 nucleotides line up with TRBD2. CDR3 length: 17 amino acids. Trimming removed 6 bases from V and 3 bases from J; junction bases left unmatched: 11. Germline V CDR1 and CDR2: SQVTM, ANQGSEA. In DNA form, the CDR3 reads TGCAGCGTCACCTCTGGGACTAGCGGGAGTCGGACAGATACGCAGTATTTT. Translation gives CSVTSGTSGSRTDTQYF.

The chain has TRBV11-3 and TRBJ2-5; TRBD1 matches at 10 bases. Looked up from germline, CDR1 is SGHNT and CDR2 is YENEEA. Trimming removed 5 bases from V and 1 base from J; junction bases left unmatched: 7. This CDR3 spans 16 amino acids. This CDR3 reads CASSPGQGEPQETQYF. In nucleotides, the CDR3 is TGTGCCAGCAGCCCAGGACAGGGGGAACCCCAAGAGACCCAGTACTTC.

J is TRBJ1-5 and V is TRBV16, with TRBD1 matching over 9 bases. CDR3 length equals 15 residues. Germline assignment: CDR1 KGHSY and CDR2 FQNENV. Trimming cost V 4 bases and J 6 bases; bases outside gene matches: 7. The CDR3: CASSRWTGAGQPQHF. DNA of the CDR3: TGTGCCAGCAGCCGATGGACAGGGGCGGGTCAGCCCCAGCATTTT.

The chain couples TRBV11-2 to TRBJ2-1, with D tentatively TRBD2 (5 bases). The CDR3 loop spans 17 amino acids. In germline, CDR1 is SGHAT, CDR2 FQNNGV. V lost 5 bases to trimming and J lost 2 bases, with 19 bases between them. CDR3 coding DNA: TGTGCCAGCAGCCCCCGCGTTACAAGCGGAGCCTACAATGAGCAGTTCTTC. Translating it yields CASSPRVTSGAYNEQFF.

As regards this clone: In the same sample, other DNA sequences code for this CDR3. V gene TRBV7-3 combines with J gene TRBJ2-2; D might be TRBD1 (6 bases). The germline V gene has CDR1 SGHTA and CDR2 FQGTGA. The CDR3 totals 16 residues. The V end was cut by 0 bases, the J end by 1 base, with 9 bases between. The CDR3 protein is CASSLTPGQNTGELFF. The CDR3 coding sequence is TGTGCCAGCAGCTTAACACCGGGACAGAACACCGGGGAGCTGTTTTTT.

This chain links TRBV18 with TRBJ1-5, with 8 bases aligning to TRBD1. Germline CDR1 KGHSH, CDR2 LQKENI. After removal of 3 bases from V and 3 bases from J, the junction contained 7 bases not matched to a gene. The CDR3 has 16 residues. This chain's CDR3 is CASSPVQGAINQPQHF. CDR3 in DNA: TGTGCCAGCTCACCTGTTCAGGGGGCTATCAATCAGCCCCAGCATTTT.

The genes are TRBV9 and TRBJ2-1; 8 nucleotides agree with TRBD2. Per the germline V gene, CDR1 is SGDLS and CDR2 is YYNGEE. V was clipped by 4 bases and J by 2 bases; unmatched bases: 8. The CDR3 length is 16 residues. The CDR3, as DNA: TGTGCCAGCAGCCCAACGGGGCGGGGGGCCTACAATGAGCAGTTCTTC. The encoded protein is CASSPTGRGAYNEQFF.

CDR3 DNA: TGCAGCGTTGGGGGAGGGACTAGCGGTTCCTCCTACGAGCAGTACTTC. Its translation is CSVGGGTSGSSYEQYF. The J gene is TRBJ2-5, the V gene TRBV29-1; 11 positions agree with TRBD2. The DNA end lines up better with TRBJ2-7; the J call may be wrong. The CDR3 has 16 residues. Germline values: CDR1 SQVTM, CDR2 ANQGSEA.

The V call is TRBV28, the J call TRBJ2-7; TRBD2 agrees at 11 bases. Germline values: CDR1 MDHEN, CDR2 SYDVKM. V lost 8 bases, J lost 1 base, and 13 bases stayed unmatched. The CDR3 has 17 amino acids. CDR3 nucleotides: TGTGCCAGCGGAGAGATAGGCCTAGCGGGAGGTTCCTACGAGCAGTACTTC. Protein: CASGEIGLAGGSYEQYF.

V gene TRBV14 combines with J gene TRBJ1-3; D is perhaps TRBD1 (5 bases). The germline gives CDR1 SGHDN, CDR2 FVKESK. Trimming took off 3 bases at V and 4 bases at J, with 13 bases between the two ends. This CDR3 is built from 15 residues. The CDR3 DNA is TGTGCCAGCAGCCATGGCGGGACCCTAGGAAACACCATATATTTT. This sequence encodes CASSHGGTLGNTIYF.

This chain joins TRBV7-9 and TRBJ1-2; the D gene is possibly TRBD1 (5 bases). Germline assignment: CDR1 SEHNR and CDR2 FQNEAQ (reference sequence). V was cut by 1 base and J by 8 bases, with 8 bases left in between. The CDR3 is 12 amino acids. The chain's CDR3 is CASSLEGPGYTF. CDR3 DNA: TGTGCCAGCAGCTTAGAGGGGCCGGGCTACACCTTC.

The chain carries TRBV13 and TRBJ2-1; 8 nucleotides align to TRBD2. The germline CDR1 and CDR2 sequences are PRHDT and FYEKMQ (reference sequence). V lost 3 bases and J lost 6; bases outside the gene matches: 7. The CDR3 has 15 amino acids. CDR3 in amino acids: CASSLGLVPRNEQFF. For the CDR3, the DNA is TGTGCCAGCAGCTTGGGACTAGTGCCGCGCAATGAGCAGTTCTTC.

The chain recombines TRBV28 with TRBJ1-5; 9 bases are shared with TRBD1. The germline V gene encodes CDR1 MDHEN and CDR2 SYDVKM. V lost 7 bases to trimming and J lost 7 bases; unmatched junction nucleotides: 14. The CDR3 loop spans 16 amino acids. Here the CDR3 DNA reads TGTGCCAGCATCAAGTACAGGGGGCGAGGTAACCAGCCCCAGCATTTT. Translation: CASIKYRGRGNQPQHF.

CDR3 bases: TGCGCCAGCAGCCAAGTGAGACAGAGCACAGATACGCAGTATTTT. It yields the protein CASSQVRQSTDTQYF. The chain links TRBV4-1 to TRBJ2-3; maybe TRBD1 (5 bases). The germline gives CDR1 MGHRA, CDR2 YSYEKL. The CDR3 is 15 amino acids. V lost 1 base and J 0 bases, leaving 8 bases between the germline ends.

The rearrangement joins TRBV15 to TRBJ1-6; D is uncertain. The CDR3 spans 13 residues. In germline, CDR1 is LNHNV, CDR2 YYDKDF (reference sequence). Deletions cut 0 bases from V and 10 bases from J, with 7 bases between. For the CDR3, the DNA is TGTGCCACCAGCAGAGATGTATCCTCACCCCTCCACTTT. It translates to CATSRDVSSPLHF.

This chain links TRBV4-3 with TRBJ2-2, with 11 bases lining up with TRBD1. CDR1 LGHNA and CDR2 YSLEER come from the germline V gene. Trimming cost V 4 bases and J 7 bases; bases outside gene matches: 14. The CDR3 length is 18 residues. CDR3 DNA: TGCGCCAGCAGCCGTTTTCCAAATGGGGGACAGGGGGTCGGGGAGCTGTTTTTT. This encodes CASSRFPNGGQGVGELFF.

The chain employs TRBV5-6 and TRBJ1-2; 9 bases map to TRBD1. CDR1 SGHDT and CDR2 YYEEEE come from the germline V gene. The CDR3 extends over 15 amino acids. J was trimmed by 2 bases and V by 4 bases; bases with no gene match: 6. In DNA form, the CDR3 reads TGTGCCAGCAGCAGACAGGGGGAAGGGAACTATGGCTACACCTTC. Its protein product is CASSRQGEGNYGYTF.

The chain joins TRBV18 to TRBJ1-2; D is unclear. The V gene lost 6 bases and the J gene lost 8 bases, with 16 bases spanning the gap. The CDR3 spans 13 residues. Germline lookup yields CDR1 KGHSH and CDR2 LQKENI. The CDR3 coding sequence is TGTGCCAGCTCCCTCGGAACGAAGGAGGGCTACACCTTC. Translated, it gives CASSLGTKEGYTF.